This T cell receptor (beta chain) derives from a study of graft-versus-host responses after intestinal transplantation. Study-wide background: The recipients all started with anti-thymocyte globulin induction and then took tacrolimus and steroids for roughly 3 years.

Notes on this clone: The antigen remains undetermined.

Assay used: immunoSEQ multiplex PCR; TCRdb lists only in-frame clones, some missing. The table lists about 89,000 clones, 85% to 95% of them singletons. The CDR3 sequence is 14 residues long. V gave up 3 bases and J gave up 2 bases, with 11 bases separating them. The germline CDR1 and CDR2 sequences are KGHSH and LQKENI. Overall study findings and caveats: Allograft graft-versus-host to host-versus-graft clonal ratios ran high in patients with graft-donor T cell macrochimerism. Some GvH clones were seen earlier in gut or blood, suggesting intestinal origin. Peak circulating GvH clone levels were associated with early post-transplant HvG declines.

The sample in question was unstimulated CD4+ T cells sorted from spleen or lymph node cells, obtained before transplant. The gene calls are TRBV18 and TRBJ2-7; a possible D gene is TRBD1 (6 bases). This clonotype was obtained from a human donor who was the organ donor for an intestinal transplant. DNA of the CDR3: TGTGCCAGCTCACCCCAGGGGTTGCCCTACGAGCAGTACTTC. It codes for CASSPQGLPYEQYF. The full variable domain, in which reference TRBV18 and TRBJ2-7 provide the parts outside the CDR3, is NAGVMQNPRHLVRRRGQEARLRCSPMKGHSHVYWYRQLPEEGLKFMVYLQKENIIDESGMPKERFSAEFPKEGPSILRIQQVVRGDSAAYFCASSPQGLPYEQYFGPGTRLTVT.